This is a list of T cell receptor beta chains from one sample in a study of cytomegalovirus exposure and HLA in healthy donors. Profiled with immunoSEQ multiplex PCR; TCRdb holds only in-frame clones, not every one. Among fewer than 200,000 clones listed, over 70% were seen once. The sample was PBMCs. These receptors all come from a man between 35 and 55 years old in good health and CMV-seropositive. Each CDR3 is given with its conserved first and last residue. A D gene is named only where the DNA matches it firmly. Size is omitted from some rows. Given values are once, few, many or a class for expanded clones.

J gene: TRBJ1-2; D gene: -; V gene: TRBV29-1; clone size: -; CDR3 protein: CSVGANYGYTF; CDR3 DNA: TGCAGCGTTGGGGCCAACTATGGCTACACCTTC
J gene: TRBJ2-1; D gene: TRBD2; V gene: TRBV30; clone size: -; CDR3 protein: CAWSVLAGGPLREFF; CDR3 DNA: TGTGCCTGGAGTGTACTTGCGGGAGGTCCCCTGAGGGAGTTCTTC
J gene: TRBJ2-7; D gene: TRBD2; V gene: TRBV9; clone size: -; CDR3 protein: CASSVEASGGEQYF; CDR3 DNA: TGTGCCAGCAGCGTAGAGGCTAGCGGGGGCGAGCAGTACTTC
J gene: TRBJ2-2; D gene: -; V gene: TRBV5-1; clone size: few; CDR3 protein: CASSYFPGTGELFF; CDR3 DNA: TGCGCCAGCAGCTATTTTCCGGGTACCGGGGAGCTGTTTTTT
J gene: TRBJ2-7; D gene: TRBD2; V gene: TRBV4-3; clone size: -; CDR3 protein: CASSQDLATSPYEQYF; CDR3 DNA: TGCGCCAGCAGCCAAGATTTGGCGACTAGCCCCTACGAGCAGTACTTC
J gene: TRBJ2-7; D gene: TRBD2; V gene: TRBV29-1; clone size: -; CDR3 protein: CSVAGGSYEQYF; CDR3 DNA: TGCAGCGTTGCGGGGGGGTCCTACGAGCAGTACTTC
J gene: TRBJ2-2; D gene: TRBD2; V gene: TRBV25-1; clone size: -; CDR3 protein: CASSWTSGTVDTGELFF; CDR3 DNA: TGTGCCAGCAGTTGGACTAGCGGGACGGTTGACACCGGGGAGCTGTTTTTT
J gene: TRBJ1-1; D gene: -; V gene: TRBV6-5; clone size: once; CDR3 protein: CASSYLAGAIVTEAFF; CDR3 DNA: TGTGCCAGCAGTTACTTAGCGGGGGCGATAGTCACTGAAGCTTTCTTT
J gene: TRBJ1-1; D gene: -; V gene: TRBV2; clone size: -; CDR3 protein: CASNTDGGITEAFF; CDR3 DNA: TGTGCCAGCAACACGGACGGGGGGATCACTGAAGCTTTCTTT
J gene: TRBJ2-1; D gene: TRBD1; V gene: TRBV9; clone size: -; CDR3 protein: CASSVQGAYNEQFF; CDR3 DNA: TGTGCCAGCAGCGTACAGGGGGCTTACAATGAGCAGTTCTTC
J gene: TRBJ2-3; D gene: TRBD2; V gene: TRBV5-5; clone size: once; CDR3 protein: CASSRGVTDTQYF; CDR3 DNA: TGTGCCAGCAGCCGGGGGGTTACAGATACGCAGTATTTT
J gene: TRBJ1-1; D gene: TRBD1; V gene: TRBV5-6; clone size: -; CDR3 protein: CASSWTGLDTEAFF; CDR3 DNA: TGTGCCAGCAGCTGGACAGGGCTTGACACTGAAGCTTTCTTT
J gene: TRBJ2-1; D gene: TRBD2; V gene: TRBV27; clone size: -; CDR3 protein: CASSLSTVGRAYNEQFF; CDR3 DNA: TGTGCCAGCAGTTTAAGCACGGTCGGGAGGGCCTACAATGAGCAGTTCTTC
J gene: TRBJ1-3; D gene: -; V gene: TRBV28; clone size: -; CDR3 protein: CASSARVGSGNTIYF; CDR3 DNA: TGTGCCAGCAGCGCCCGGGTGGGCTCTGGAAACACCATATATTTT
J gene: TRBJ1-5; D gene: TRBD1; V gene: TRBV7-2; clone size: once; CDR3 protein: CASSQGTGLFQPQHF; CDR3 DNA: TGTGCCAGCAGCCAAGGGACAGGGCTTTTTCAGCCCCAGCATTTT
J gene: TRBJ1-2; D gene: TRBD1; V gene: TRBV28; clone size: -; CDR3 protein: CASTRDRDYGYTF; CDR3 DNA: TGTGCCAGCACCCGGGACAGGGATTATGGCTACACCTTC
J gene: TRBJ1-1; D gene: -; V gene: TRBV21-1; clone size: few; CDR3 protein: CASSKVTWQGKTMNTEAFF; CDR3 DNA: TGTGCCAGCAGCAAAGTCACGTGGCAGGGGAAGACGATGAACACTGAAGCTTTCTTT
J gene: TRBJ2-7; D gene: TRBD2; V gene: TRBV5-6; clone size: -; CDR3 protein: CASSPETSGNVEEQYF; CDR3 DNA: TGTGCCAGCAGCCCCGAGACTAGCGGGAATGTGGAAGAGCAGTACTTC
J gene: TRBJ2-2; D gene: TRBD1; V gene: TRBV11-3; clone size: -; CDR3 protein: CASSLGAGGATGELFF; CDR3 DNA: TGTGCCAGCAGCTTAGGGGCAGGGGGTGCCACCGGGGAGCTGTTTTTT
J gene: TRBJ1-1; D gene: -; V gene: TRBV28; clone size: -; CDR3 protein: CASIRYMNTKAFF; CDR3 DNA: TGTGCCAGCATAAGATACATGAACACTAAAGCTTTCTTT
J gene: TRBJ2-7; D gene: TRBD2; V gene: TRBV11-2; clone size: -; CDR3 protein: CASSRPTSGTYEQYF; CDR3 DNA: TGTGCCAGCAGCCGCCCGACTAGCGGGACCTACGAGCAGTACTTC
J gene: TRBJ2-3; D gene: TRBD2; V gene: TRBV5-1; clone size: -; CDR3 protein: CASSLALAGGPGTDTQYF; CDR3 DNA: TGCGCCAGCAGCTTGGCCCTAGCGGGAGGGCCGGGCACAGATACGCAGTATTTT
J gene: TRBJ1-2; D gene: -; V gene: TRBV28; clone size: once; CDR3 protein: CASSLSRVNYGYTF; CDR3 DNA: TGTGCCAGCAGTTTATCCAGGGTTAACTATGGCTACACCTTC
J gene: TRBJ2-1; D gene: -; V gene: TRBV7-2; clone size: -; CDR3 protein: CASSLTGWGGGRNEQFF; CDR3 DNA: TGTGCCAGCAGCTTAACAGGTTGGGGAGGGGGTAGAAATGAGCAGTTCTTC
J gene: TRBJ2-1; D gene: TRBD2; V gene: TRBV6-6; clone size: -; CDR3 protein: CASSSGTSGINEQFF; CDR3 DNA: TGTGCCAGCAGTTCCGGGACTAGCGGGATTAATGAGCAGTTCTTC
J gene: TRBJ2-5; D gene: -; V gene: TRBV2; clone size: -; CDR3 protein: CATGYAETQYF; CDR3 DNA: TGTGCCACGGGGTATGCAGAGACCCAGTACTTC
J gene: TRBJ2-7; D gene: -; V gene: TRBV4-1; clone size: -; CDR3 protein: CASSQFPGQSRYEQYF; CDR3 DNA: TGCGCCAGCAGCCAATTTCCGGGACAAAGCAGGTACGAGCAGTACTTC
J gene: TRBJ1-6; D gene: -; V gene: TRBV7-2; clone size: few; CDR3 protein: CASRLELAALHF; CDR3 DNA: TGTGCCAGCAGATTAGAACTCGCGGCCCTCCACTTT
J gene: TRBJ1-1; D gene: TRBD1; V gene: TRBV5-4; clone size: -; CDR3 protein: CASSPGQVYSEAFF; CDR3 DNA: TGTGCCAGCAGCCCGGGACAGGTCTATTCTGAAGCTTTCTTT
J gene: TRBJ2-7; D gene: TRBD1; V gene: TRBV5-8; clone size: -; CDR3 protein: CASSFGDRATYEQYF; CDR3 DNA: TGTGCCAGCAGCTTTGGGGACAGAGCCACCTACGAGCAGTACTTC
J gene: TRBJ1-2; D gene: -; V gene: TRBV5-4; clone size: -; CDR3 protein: CASSLAERYTF; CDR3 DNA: TGTGCCAGCAGCTTGGCCGAGCGCTACACCTTC
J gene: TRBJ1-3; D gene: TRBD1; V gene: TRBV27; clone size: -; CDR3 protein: CASSPTGTGATIYF; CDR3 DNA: TGTGCCAGCAGTCCGACCGGGACAGGGGCCACCATATATTTT
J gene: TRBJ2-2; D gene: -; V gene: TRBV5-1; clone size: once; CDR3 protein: CASSLVGPYPNTGELFF; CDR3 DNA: TGCGCCAGCAGCTTGGTGGGGCCATATCCGAACACCGGGGAGCTGTTTTTT